The T cell receptor beta chain under discussion was sequenced for a study of blood T cell repertoires in COVID-19. Germline values: CDR1 LNHDA, CDR2 SQIVND (reference sequence). Trimming removed 6 bases from V and 5 bases from J; junction bases left unmatched: 11. The CDR3 extends over 15 amino acids. Profiled with immunoSEQ multiplex PCR; TCRdb holds only in-frame clones, not every one. The table includes 150,000 to 200,000 clones, roughly 79% detected once. This clonotype was obtained from a human donor with acute or convalescent COVID-19. The donor label of this sample is uncertain. The sample consisted of peripheral blood. The chain carries TRBV19 and TRBJ2-5; the match to TRBD2 covers 8 bases. The CDR3: CASSTRLARGETQYF. The CDR3 nucleotides read TGTGCCAGTAGCACCCGACTAGCGAGGGGGGAGACCCAGTACTTC. The full variable domain, in which reference TRBV19 and TRBJ2-5 provide the parts outside the CDR3, is DGGITQSPKYLFRKEGQNVTLSCEQNLNHDAMYWYRQDPGQGLRLIYYSQIVNDFQKGDIAEGYSVSREKKESFPLTVTSAQKNPTAFYLCASSTRLARGETQYFGPGTRLLVL.